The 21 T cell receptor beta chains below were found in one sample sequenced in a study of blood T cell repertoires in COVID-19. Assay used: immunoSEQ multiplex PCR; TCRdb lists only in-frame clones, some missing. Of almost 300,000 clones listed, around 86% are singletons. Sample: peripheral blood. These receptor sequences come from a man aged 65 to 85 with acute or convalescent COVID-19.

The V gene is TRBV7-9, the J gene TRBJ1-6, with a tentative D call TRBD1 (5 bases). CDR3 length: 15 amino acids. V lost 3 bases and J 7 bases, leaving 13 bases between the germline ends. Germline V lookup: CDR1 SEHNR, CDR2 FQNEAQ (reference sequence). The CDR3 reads CASSLGQLDNSPLHF. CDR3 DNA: TGTGCCAGCAGCTTGGGGCAGCTGGACAATTCACCCCTCCACTTT.

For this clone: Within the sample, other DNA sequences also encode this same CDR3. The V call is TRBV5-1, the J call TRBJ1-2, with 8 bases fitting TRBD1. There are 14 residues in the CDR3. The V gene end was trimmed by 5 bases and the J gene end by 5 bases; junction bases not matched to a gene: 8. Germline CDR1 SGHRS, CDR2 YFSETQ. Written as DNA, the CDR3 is TGCGCCAGCAGTCCAGGGGGCGAAGGTTATGGCTACACCTTC. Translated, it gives CASSPGGEGYGYTF.

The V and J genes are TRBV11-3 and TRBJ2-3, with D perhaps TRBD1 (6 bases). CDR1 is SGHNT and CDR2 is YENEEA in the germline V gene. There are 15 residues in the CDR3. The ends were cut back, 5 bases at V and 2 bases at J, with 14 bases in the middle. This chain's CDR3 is CASSPGTRYTDTQYF. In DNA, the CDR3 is TGTGCCAGCAGCCCTGGGACACGTTACACAGATACGCAGTATTTT. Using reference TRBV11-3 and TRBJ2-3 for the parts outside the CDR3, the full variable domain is EAGVVQSPRYKIIEKKQPVAFWCNPISGHNTLYWYLQNLGQGPELLIRYENEEAVDDSQLPKDRFSAERLKGVDSTLKIQPAELGDSAVYLCASSPGTRYTDTQYFGPGTRLTVL.

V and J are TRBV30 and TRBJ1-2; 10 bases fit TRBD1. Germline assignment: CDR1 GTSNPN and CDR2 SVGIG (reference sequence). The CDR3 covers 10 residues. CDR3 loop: CVGQGYGYTF. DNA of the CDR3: TGTGTGGGACAGGGGTATGGCTACACCTTC.

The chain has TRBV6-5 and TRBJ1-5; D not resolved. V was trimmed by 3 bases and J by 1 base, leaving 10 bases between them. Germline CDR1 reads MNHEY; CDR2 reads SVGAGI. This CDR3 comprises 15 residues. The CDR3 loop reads CASSYSSLSNQPQHF. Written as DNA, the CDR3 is TGTGCCAGCAGTTATTCCTCCCTCAGCAATCAGCCCCAGCATTTT.

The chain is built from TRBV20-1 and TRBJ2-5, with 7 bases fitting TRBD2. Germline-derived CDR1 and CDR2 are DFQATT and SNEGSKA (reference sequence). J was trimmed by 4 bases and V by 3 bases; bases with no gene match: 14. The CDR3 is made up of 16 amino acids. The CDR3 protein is CSASPSGRENRETQYF. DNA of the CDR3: TGCAGTGCTAGTCCGTCTGGGCGGGAGAACCGAGAGACCCAGTACTTC.

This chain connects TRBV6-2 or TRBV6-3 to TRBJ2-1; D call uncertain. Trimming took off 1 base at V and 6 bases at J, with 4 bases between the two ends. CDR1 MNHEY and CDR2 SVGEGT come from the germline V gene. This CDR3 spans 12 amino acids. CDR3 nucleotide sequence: TGTGCCAGCAGTTACTACAGCAATGAGCAGTTCTTC. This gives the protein CASSYYSNEQFF.

CDR3 bases: TGTGCCAGCAGTTATCGGGACTTTGCCTACGAGCAGTACTTC. This codes for CASSYRDFAYEQYF. This chain uses TRBV6-5 with TRBJ2-7, with D perhaps TRBD2 (6 bases). Germline V gives CDR1 MNHEY, CDR2 SVGAGI. The CDR3 contains 14 residues. V was clipped by 3 bases and J by 2 bases, with 11 bases between them.

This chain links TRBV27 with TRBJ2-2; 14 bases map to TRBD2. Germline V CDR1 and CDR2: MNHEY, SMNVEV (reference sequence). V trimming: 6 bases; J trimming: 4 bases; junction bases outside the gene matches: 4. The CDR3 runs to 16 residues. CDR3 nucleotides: TGTGCCAGCAGGGGGACTAGCGGGGGTCTCACCGGGGAGCTGTTTTTT. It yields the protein CASRGTSGGLTGELFF.

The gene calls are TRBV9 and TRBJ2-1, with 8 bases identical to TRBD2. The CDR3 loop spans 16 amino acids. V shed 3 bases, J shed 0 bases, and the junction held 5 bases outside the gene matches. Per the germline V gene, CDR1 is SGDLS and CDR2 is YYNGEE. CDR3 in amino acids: CASSATGTSSYNEQFF. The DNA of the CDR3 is TGTGCCAGCAGCGCAACCGGGACTAGCTCCTACAATGAGCAGTTCTTC.

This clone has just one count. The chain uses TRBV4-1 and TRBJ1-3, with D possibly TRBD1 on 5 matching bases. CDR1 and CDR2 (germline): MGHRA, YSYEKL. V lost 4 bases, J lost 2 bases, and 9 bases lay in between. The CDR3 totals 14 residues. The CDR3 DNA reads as TGCGCCAGCAGCCGGCAGGGTCCTGGAAACACCATATATTTT. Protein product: CASSRQGPGNTIYF.

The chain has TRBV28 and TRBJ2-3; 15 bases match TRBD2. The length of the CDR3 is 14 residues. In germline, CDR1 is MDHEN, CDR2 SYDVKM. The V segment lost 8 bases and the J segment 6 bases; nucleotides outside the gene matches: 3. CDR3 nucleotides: TGTGCCAGCTGGACTAGCGGGGGGGCTGATACGCAGTATTTT. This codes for CASWTSGGADTQYF. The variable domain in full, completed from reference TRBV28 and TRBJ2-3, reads DVKVTQSSRYLVKRTGEKVFLECVQDMDHENMFWYRQDPGLGLRLIYFSYDVKMKEKGDIPEGYSVSREKKERFSLILESASTNQTSMYLCASWTSGGADTQYFGPGTRLTVL.

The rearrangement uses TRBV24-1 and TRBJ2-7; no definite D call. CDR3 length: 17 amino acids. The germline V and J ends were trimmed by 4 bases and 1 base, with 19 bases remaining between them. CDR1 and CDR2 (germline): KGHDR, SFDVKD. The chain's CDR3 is CATSDWVDERSSYEQYF. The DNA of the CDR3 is TGTGCCACCAGTGACTGGGTTGACGAGAGGAGTTCCTACGAGCAGTACTTC.

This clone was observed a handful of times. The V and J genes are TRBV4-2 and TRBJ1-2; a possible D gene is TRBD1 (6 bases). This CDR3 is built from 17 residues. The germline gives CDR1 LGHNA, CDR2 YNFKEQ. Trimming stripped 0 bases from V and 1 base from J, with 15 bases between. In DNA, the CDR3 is TGTGCCAGCAGCCAAGATTTATCACAGGGAAATAACTATGGCTACACCTTC. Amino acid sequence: CASSQDLSQGNNYGYTF.

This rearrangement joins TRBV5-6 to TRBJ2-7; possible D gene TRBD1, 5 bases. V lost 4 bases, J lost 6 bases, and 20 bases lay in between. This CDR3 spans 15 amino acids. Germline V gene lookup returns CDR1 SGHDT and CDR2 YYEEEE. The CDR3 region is CASSAATVVRVEQYF. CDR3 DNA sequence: TGTGCCAGCAGCGCGGCGACAGTGGTACGGGTCGAGCAGTACTTC.

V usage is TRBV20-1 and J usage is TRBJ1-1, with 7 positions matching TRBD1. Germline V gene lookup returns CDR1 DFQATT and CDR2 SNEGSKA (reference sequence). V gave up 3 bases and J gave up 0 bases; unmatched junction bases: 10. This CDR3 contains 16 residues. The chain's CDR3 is CSASGQGEAMNTEAFF. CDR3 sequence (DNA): TGCAGTGCTAGTGGGCAGGGGGAGGCCATGAACACTGAAGCTTTCTTT.

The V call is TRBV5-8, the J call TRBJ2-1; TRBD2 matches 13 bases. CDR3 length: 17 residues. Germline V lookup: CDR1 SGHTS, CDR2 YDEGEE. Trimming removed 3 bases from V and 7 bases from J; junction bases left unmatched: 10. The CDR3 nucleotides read TGTGCCAGCAGCTCGGCCGGGACTAGCGGGATAGTAAATGAGCAGTTCTTC. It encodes CASSSAGTSGIVNEQFF.

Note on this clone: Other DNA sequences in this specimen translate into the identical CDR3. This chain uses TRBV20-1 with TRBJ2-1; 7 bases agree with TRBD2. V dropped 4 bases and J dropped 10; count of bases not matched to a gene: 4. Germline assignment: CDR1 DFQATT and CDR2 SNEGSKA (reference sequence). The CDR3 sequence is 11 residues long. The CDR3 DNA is TGCAGTGCTAATCGAGCGGGAGAGCAGTTCTTC. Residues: CSANRAGEQFF.

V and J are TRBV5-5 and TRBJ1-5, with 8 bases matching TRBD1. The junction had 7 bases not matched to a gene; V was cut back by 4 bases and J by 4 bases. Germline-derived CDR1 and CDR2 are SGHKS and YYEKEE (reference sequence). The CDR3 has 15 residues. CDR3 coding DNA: TGTGCCAGCAGCACCGGGACAGGCCGGAATCAGCCCCAGCATTTT. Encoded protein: CASSTGTGRNQPQHF.

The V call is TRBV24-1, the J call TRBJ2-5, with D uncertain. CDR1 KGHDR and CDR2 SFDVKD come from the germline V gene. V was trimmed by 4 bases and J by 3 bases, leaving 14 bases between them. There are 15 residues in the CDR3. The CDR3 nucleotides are TGTGCCACCAGTGACACCAACCTGAGCGAAGAGACCCAGTACTTC. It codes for CATSDTNLSEETQYF.

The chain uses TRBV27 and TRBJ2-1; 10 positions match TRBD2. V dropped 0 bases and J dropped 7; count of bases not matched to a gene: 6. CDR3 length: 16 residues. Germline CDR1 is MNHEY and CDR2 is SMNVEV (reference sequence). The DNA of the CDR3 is TGTGCCAGCAGTTTATCGGTTAGCGGGGGGCGGAATGAGCAGTTCTTC. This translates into CASSLSVSGGRNEQFF.